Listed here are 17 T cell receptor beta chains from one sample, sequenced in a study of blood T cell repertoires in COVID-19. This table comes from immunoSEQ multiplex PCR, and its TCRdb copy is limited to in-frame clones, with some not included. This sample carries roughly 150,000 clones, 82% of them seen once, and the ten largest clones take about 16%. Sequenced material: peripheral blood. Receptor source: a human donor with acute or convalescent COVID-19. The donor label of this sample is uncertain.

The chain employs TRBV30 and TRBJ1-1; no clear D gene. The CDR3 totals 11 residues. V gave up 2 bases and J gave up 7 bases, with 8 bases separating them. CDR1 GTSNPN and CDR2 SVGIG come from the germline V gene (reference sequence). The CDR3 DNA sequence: TGTGCCTGGAGTCCGCGGGATGAAGCTTTCTTT. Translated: CAWSPRDEAFF.

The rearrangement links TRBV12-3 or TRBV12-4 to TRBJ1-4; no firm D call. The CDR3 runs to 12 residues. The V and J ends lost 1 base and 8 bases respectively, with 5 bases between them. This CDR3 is CASSLVEEKLFF. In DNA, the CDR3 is TGTGCCAGCAGTTTAGTGGAGGAAAAACTGTTTTTT.

In DNA form, the CDR3 reads TGTGCCAGCAGCCAAGATTCCAGCGGGGGTTCGTACAATGAGCAGTTCTTC. This codes for CASSQDSSGGSYNEQFF. V is TRBV3-1 (or the pseudogene TRBV3-2) and J is TRBJ2-1, with TRBD2 matching 8 bases. V lost 0 bases, J lost 4 bases, and 8 bases stayed unmatched. This CDR3 contains 17 residues. Germline CDR1 is LGHDT and CDR2 is YNNKEL (reference sequence).

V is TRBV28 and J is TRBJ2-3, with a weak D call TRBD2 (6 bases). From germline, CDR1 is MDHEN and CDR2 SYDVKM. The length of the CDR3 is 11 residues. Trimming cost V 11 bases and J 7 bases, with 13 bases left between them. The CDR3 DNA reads TGTGCCGTCCCAAGCGGGTATACGCAGTATTTT. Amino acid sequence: CAVPSGYTQYF.

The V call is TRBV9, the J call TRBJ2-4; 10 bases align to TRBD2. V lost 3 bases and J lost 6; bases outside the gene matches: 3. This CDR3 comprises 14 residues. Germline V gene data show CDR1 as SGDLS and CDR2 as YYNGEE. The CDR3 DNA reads TGTGCCAGCAGCGACAGGACTAGCGGAAACATTCAGTACTTC. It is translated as CASSDRTSGNIQYF.

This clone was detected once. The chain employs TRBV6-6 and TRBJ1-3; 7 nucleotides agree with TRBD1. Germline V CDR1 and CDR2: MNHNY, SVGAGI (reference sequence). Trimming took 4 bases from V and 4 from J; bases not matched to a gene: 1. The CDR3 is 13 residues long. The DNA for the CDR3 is TGTGCCAGCAGTTCGACAGGGGGAAACACCATATATTTT. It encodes CASSSTGGNTIYF.

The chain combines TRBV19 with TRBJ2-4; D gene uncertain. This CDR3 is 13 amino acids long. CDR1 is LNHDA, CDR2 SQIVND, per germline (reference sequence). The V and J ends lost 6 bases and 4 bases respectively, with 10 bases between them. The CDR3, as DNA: TGTGCCAGTAGAAAAGTCGGTAAAAACATTCAGTACTTC. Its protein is CASRKVGKNIQYF.

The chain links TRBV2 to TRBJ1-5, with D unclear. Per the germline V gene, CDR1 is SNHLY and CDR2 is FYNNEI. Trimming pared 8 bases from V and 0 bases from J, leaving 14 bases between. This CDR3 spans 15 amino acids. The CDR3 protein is CASRPKRDSNQPQHF. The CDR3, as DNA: TGTGCCAGCCGGCCCAAGCGCGATAGCAATCAGCCCCAGCATTTT.

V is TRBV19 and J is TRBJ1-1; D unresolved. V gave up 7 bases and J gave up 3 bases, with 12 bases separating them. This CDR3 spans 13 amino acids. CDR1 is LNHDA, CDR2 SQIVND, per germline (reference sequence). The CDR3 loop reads CASNLSGDTEAFF. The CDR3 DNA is TGTGCCAGTAACCTTTCAGGTGACACTGAAGCTTTCTTT.

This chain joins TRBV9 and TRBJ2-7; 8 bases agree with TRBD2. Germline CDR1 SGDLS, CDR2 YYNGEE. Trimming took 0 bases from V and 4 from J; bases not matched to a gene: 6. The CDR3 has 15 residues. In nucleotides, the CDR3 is TGTGCCAGCAGCGTAGCGACCGGGGGGGCTTACGAGCAGTACTTC. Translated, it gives CASSVATGGAYEQYF.

The CDR3 reads CASSLAQKETQYF. The DNA for the CDR3 is TGTGCCAGCAGTTTAGCGCAGAAAGAGACCCAGTACTTC. The chain employs TRBV12-3 or TRBV12-4 and TRBJ2-5; D not resolved. This CDR3 is built from 13 residues. Trimming removed 0 bases from V and 3 bases from J, with 5 bases in between.

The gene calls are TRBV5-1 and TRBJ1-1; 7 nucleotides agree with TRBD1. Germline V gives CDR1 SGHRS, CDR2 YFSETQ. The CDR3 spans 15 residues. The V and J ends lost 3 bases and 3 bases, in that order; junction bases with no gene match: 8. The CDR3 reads CASSSLGQDHTEAFF. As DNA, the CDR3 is TGCGCCAGCAGCTCGTTAGGACAGGATCACACTGAAGCTTTCTTT.

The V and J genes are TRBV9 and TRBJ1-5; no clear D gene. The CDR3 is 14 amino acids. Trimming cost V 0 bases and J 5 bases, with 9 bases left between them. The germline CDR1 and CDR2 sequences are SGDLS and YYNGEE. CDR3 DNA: TGTGCCAGCAGCGTAGGTGAGGTAGATCAGCCCCAGCATTTT. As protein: CASSVGEVDQPQHF.

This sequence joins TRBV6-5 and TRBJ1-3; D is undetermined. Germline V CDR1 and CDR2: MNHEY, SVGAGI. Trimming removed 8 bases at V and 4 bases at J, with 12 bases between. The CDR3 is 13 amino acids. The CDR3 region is CASARGSGNTIYF. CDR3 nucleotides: TGTGCCAGCGCACGAGGTTCAGGAAACACCATATATTTT.

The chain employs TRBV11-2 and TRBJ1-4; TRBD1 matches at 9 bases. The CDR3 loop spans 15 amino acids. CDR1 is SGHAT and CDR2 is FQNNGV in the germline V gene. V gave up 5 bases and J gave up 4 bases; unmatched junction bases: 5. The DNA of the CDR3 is TGTGCCAGCAGCGCCCTGGGACAGGGTAATGAAAAACTGTTTTTT. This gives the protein CASSALGQGNEKLFF. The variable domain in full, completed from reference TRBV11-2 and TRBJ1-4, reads EAGVAQSPRYKIIEKRQSVAFWCNPISGHATLYWYQQILGQGPKLLIQFQNNGVVDDSQLPKDRFSAERLKGVDSTLKIQPAKLEDSAVYLCASSALGQGNEKLFFGSGTQLSVL.

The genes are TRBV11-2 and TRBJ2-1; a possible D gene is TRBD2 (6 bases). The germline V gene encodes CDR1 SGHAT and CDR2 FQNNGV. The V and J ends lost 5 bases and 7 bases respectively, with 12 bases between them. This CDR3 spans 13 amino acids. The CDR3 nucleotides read TGTGCCAGCAGCCCTTCGGAGGGAAATGAGCAGTTCTTC. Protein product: CASSPSEGNEQFF.

DNA for the CDR3: TGCGCCAGCAGCTTGGTTGGACAGGGAACCGAAAAACTGTTTTTT. Its translation is CASSLVGQGTEKLFF. The chain carries TRBV5-1 and TRBJ1-4; 8 positions agree with TRBD1. The CDR3 spans 15 residues. In germline, CDR1 is SGHRS, CDR2 YFSETQ. Trimming at V came to 0 bases and at J to 8 bases, leaving 6 bases not matched to a gene.